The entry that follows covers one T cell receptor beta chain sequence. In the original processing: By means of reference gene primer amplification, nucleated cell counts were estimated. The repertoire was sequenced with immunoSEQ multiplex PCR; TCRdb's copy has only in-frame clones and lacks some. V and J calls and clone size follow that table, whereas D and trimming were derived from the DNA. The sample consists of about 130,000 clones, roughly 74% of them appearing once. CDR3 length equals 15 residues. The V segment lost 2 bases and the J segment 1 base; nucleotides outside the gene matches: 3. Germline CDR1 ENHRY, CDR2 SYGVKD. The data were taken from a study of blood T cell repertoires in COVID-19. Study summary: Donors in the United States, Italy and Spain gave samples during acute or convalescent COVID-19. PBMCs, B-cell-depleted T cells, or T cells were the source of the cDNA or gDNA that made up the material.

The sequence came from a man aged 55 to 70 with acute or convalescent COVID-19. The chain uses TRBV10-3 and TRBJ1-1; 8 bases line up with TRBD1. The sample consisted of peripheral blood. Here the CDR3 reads CAISEPGQGNTEAFF. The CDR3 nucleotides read TGTGCCATCAGTGAGCCCGGACAGGGGAACACTGAAGCTTTCTTT.